This TCR beta chain was sequenced in a study of breast tumors, draining lymph nodes, adjacent tissues. Axillary draining lymph nodes of breast cancer patients supplied the node samples. Concerning this clonotype itself: Its specificity is unknown. A much larger clone is a single base away; this may be a read error.

Trimming took 3 bases from V and 7 from J; bases not matched to a gene: 7. The CDR3 has 14 residues. The germline V gene encodes CDR1 SGDLS and CDR2 YYNGEE. TCRdb independently ran MiXCR on the multiplex PCR reads; one entry per CDR3 protein. This repertoire shows fewer than 300,000 distinct CDR3 sequences, about 34% found once; its top ten account for about 1.4%. Study-wide points: Data fit most tumor T cells coming from lymph node, expanding in tumor. Luminal-like breast cancer showed significantly greater tumor-nontumor repertoire similarity than basal-like breast cancer did.

The source material was axillary lymph node tissue. The source of this sequence is a female donor with breast cancer. Some clones in this sample may be carry-over from other donors' samples. The chain carries TRBV9 and TRBJ2-3, with 8 bases that match TRBD2. The CDR3: CASSATERGYTQYF. The CDR3 DNA is TGTGCCAGCAGCGCCACCGAGCGGGGGTATACGCAGTATTTT.